This TCR beta chain was recovered during a study of Ad26.COV2.S vaccination and SARS-CoV-2 variants (dated by TCRdb to about 2021). As for the study more broadly: Donors in the vaccine arm were drawn from COV1001, a phase I-IIa trial of Ad26.COV2.S in healthy adults that was multicentre, randomized, double-blind and placebo-controlled. Ad26.COV2.S was given intramuscularly at 5x10^10 or 1x10^11 viral particles, as a single shot or as two shots 56 days apart. Sequencing of the TCRbeta repertoire served to evaluate the specificity and breadth of SARS-CoV-2-reactive T cell receptors following Ad26.COV2.S vaccination. The TCR-sequenced set comprised about 32 samples: around 20 Ad26.COV2.S vaccine recipients, 5 placebo recipients and 8 SARS-CoV-2 convalescent individuals. Trial participants were randomized into five groups of five: low-dose or high-dose Ad26.COV2.S given once or twice, or placebo on both occasions. Blinding of investigators to trial group allocation was maintained during experiments and outcome assessment.

What the treatment or condition label conveys for this sample: roughly 20 received Ad26.COV2.S at low or high dose, single or two shots; about 5 received placebo; per-sample allocation not given. Repertoires of vaccine and placebo recipients were sequenced from samples collected on day 63 after the first injection. Between 29 July and 7 August 2020, Cohort 1b enrolled fewer than 30 adults aged 18-55 years at one site in Boston, USA. Ad26.COV2.S was a replication-incompetent adenovirus type 26 vector expressing a prefusion-stabilized SARS-CoV-2 spike protein from the original Wuhan strain. To note about this clone: Its antigen is unknown. No much larger clone is present one base from it, and per-base qualities are unavailable.

Here is what the overall study found, with its caveats: The study was not powered for comparison of responses between vaccine doses or regimens. The authors noted that the TCR breadth and depth analyses may have underestimated total T cell responses. Ad26.COV2.S recipients had higher spike-specific TCR breadth than placebo recipients (P = 0.0014). After vaccination, substantial breadth of spike-specific CD8+ and CD4+ T cell responses was reported. Non-spike TCR breadth was comparable between vaccine and placebo recipients, consistent with the vaccine containing only spike.

TCRbeta CDR3 regions were sequenced with the immunoSEQ Assay. After extraction, genomic DNA underwent amplification by bias-controlled multiplex PCR, followed by high-throughput sequencing. Turning to the authors' computational methods: To quantify the absolute abundance of every unique TCRbeta CDR3 region, sequences were collapsed and filtered. T cell fraction was estimated by normalizing TCRbeta template counts to usable DNA, with usable DNA measured through amplification of reference genes found in all nucleated cells. Repertoire TCRs were annotated as SARS-CoV-2-specific by exact matching of V gene, CDR3 amino acid sequence and J gene to a known reactive TCR set. The reference SARS-CoV-2 TCR set was derived from MIRA and filtered for enrichment in COVID-19-positive ImmuneCODE repertoires, a step that removed public or cross-reactive TCRs. Drawing on the MIRA antigens, annotated TCRs were analysed further at the level of specific ORF or position within ORF. Breadth was defined as the number of annotated unique rearrangements divided by the total number of unique productive rearrangements, and depth was defined as the summed frequency of the annotated unique rearrangements. TCR breadth was compared between groups using two-sided Wilcoxon rank-sum tests. TCRdb obtained this table from immuneACCESS and retained in-frame rearrangements with V and J assigned. These tables miss some clones; where compared with another copy, unresolved V genes account for less than half of the shortfall, and the remainder is unexplained. For V, J and clone size, that table is used; D and trimming come from the DNA. Counted in this sample were hundreds of thousands of clones; 80% to 90% of them appeared once. The ten largest clones capture around 4.5% of the sample.

CDR1 and CDR2 (SGHRS, YFSETQ) derive from the germline V gene. A distance of 10 bases separates the germline ends of V and J, which lose 0 bases and 7 bases respectively. The CDR3 contains 13 residues, cysteine and phenylalanine counted. Here the CDR3 DNA is all that survives: 39 bases in frame from base 1. The rearrangement joined TRBV5-1 to TRBJ1-1; the D segment could be TRBD1, given 5 matching bases. The TCR originated in a person between 18 and 60 years old who received the Ad26.COV2.S COVID-19 vaccine or a placebo. The sample was peripheral blood, taken in a trial of Ad26.COV2.S vaccine versus placebo. The nucleotide sequence reads as follows: TGCGCCAGCAGCTTGGGGCAGGGAGGTGAAGCTTTCTTT. This sequence encodes CASSLGQGGEAFF.